The 27 T cell receptor beta chains below all came from one sample that was sequenced in a study of shared clonotypes between healthy human individuals. Clones were read by immunoSEQ multiplex PCR, and TCRdb kept only the in-frame ones, dropping some. The sample has about 710,000 clones, just under 75% seen once. The specimen was memory CD4+ T cells sorted from blood. Described subset: CD45RA-negative fraction. These receptors came from a woman in her twenties or thirties in good health.

The chain combines TRBV6-1 with TRBJ1-3, with a tentative D call TRBD1 (5 bases). Deletions cut 1 base from V and 0 bases from J, with 7 bases between. CDR1 MNHNS and CDR2 SASEGT come from the germline V gene. The CDR3 spans 15 residues. CDR3 bases: TGTGCCAGCAGTGAAGGACAGATCTCTGGAAACACCATATATTTT. Amino acids: CASSEGQISGNTIYF.

V usage is TRBV2 and J usage is TRBJ2-3; TRBD2 might be the D (6 bases). The length of the CDR3 is 15 residues. Germline CDR1 SNHLY, CDR2 FYNNEI. Between the trimmed V and J ends, which lost 6 bases and 1 base, there was a span of 14 bases. CDR3 bases: TGTGCCAGCAGGATCCGGGACTGGGGCACAGATACGCAGTATTTT. Translation gives CASRIRDWGTDTQYF.

Notes on this clone: Distinct nucleotide sequences in the sample also encode this CDR3. This chain joins TRBV5-4 and TRBJ2-3; 9 bases agree with TRBD1. This CDR3 is 15 amino acids long. Germline CDR1 is SGHNT and CDR2 is YYREEE (reference sequence). V lost 4 bases and J lost 2; bases outside the gene matches: 5. This chain's CDR3 is CASSPGTGSTDTQYF. In nucleotides, the CDR3 is TGTGCCAGCAGCCCAGGGACAGGGTCCACAGATACGCAGTATTTT.

The chain is built from TRBV11-1 and TRBJ2-7, with D perhaps TRBD1 (6 bases). CDR1 is SGHAT and CDR2 is FQDESV in the germline V gene (reference sequence). This CDR3 region has 14 residues. V gave up 5 bases and J gave up 3 bases, with 14 bases separating them. Written as DNA, the CDR3 is TGTGCCAGCAGCCGAGCCGGGACAAGCTACGAGCAGTACTTC. This encodes CASSRAGTSYEQYF.

The count of this clone is one. J is TRBJ2-7 and V is TRBV5-1; 10 nucleotides match TRBD2. Germline CDR1 and CDR2: SGHRS and YFSETQ. The CDR3 spans 14 residues. V was pared by 4 bases and J by 4 bases, with 5 bases of the junction left unmatched. The CDR3 sequence is CASSTASGGYEQYF. Here the CDR3 DNA reads TGCGCCAGCAGCACCGCTAGCGGGGGATACGAGCAGTACTTC.

The genes are TRBV19 and TRBJ1-1; 10 bases line up with TRBD1. V gave up 6 bases and J gave up 5 bases; unmatched junction bases: 6. Germline CDR1 reads LNHDA; CDR2 reads SQIVND (reference sequence). CDR3 length equals 14 residues. In nucleotides, the CDR3 is TGTGCCAGTAGCGGGACAGGGGCGAGGACTGAAGCTTTCTTT. As protein: CASSGTGARTEAFF. Full variable domain (outside the CDR3, taken from reference TRBV19 and TRBJ1-1): DGGITQSPKYLFRKEGQNVTLSCEQNLNHDAMYWYRQDPGQGLRLIYYSQIVNDFQKGDIAEGYSVSREKKESFPLTVTSAQKNPTAFYLCASSGTGARTEAFFGQGTRLTVV.

V is TRBV4-1 and J is TRBJ1-1, with TRBD1 matching 7 bases. Germline loops: CDR1 MGHRA, CDR2 YSYEKL. The CDR3 loop spans 16 amino acids. The trim removed 0 bases at V and 6 bases at J, leaving 10 bases unmatched. The CDR3 region is CASSQEQGRVDAEAFF. The CDR3 DNA follows: TGCGCCAGCAGCCAAGAACAGGGGCGAGTGGATGCTGAAGCTTTCTTT.

In its sample, this clone was seen a few times. V is TRBV4-1 and J is TRBJ2-7; possibly TRBD1 for D (5 bases). The CDR3 length is 12 residues. Per germline, CDR1 MGHRA and CDR2 YSYEKL. Trimming shortened V by 6 bases and J by 6 bases, and 12 bases separated the two germline ends. CDR3 nucleotide sequence: TGCGCCAGCAGGGACAATCGAGGCGAGCAGTACTTC. This gives the protein CASRDNRGEQYF.

This CDR3 is CATSSQGGNEQFF. The DNA of the CDR3 is TGTGCCACCAGCAGCCAGGGTGGGAATGAGCAGTTCTTC. This chain links TRBV15 with TRBJ2-1, with D perhaps TRBD1 (5 bases). Germline CDR1 and CDR2: LNHNV and YYDKDF (reference sequence). The CDR3 loop spans 13 amino acids. Deletions cut 3 bases from V and 7 bases from J, with 10 bases between. The full variable domain, rest sourced from reference TRBV15 and TRBJ2-1, is DAMVIQNPRYQVTQFGKPVTLSCSQTLNHNVMYWYQQKSSQAPKLLFHYYDKDFNNEADTPDNFQSRRPNTSFCFLDIRSPGLGDTAMYLCATSSQGGNEQFFGPGTRLTVL.

In its sample, this clone was seen a few times. The chain links TRBV7-2 to TRBJ1-2; D possibly corresponds to TRBD1 (5 bases). Germline-derived CDR1 and CDR2 are SGHTA and FQGNSA. V was cut by 5 bases and J by 8 bases, with 18 bases left in between. This CDR3 has 14 amino acids. CDR3 in DNA: TGTGCCAGCAGCCGGGGAGGGACTTTAAGCGGCTACACCTTC. Its translation: CASSRGGTLSGYTF.

This clone was counted a few times. The rearrangement joins TRBV10-3 to TRBJ1-1, with 7 positions matching TRBD1. The V segment lost 6 bases and the J segment 4 bases; nucleotides outside the gene matches: 5. The CDR3 spans 13 residues. CDR1 is ENHRY and CDR2 is SYGVKD in the germline V gene. This chain's CDR3 is CAISWTGLTEAFF. In nucleotides, the CDR3 is TGTGCCATCAGCTGGACAGGCCTCACTGAAGCTTTCTTT.

The J gene is TRBJ1-3, the V gene TRBV30; the D gene is possibly TRBD1 (5 bases). CDR1 GTSNPN and CDR2 SVGIG come from the germline V gene (reference sequence). The CDR3 covers 15 residues. Trimming shortened V by 3 bases and J by 7 bases, and 19 bases separated the two germline ends. This chain's CDR3 is CAWSIHPKGPNTIYF. In nucleotides, the CDR3 is TGTGCCTGGAGCATCCATCCCAAGGGGCCCAACACCATATATTTT. Supplemented by reference TRBV30 and TRBJ1-3, the full variable domain reads SQTIHQWPATLVQPVGSPLSLECTVEGTSNPNLYWYRQAAGRGLQLLFYSVGIGQISSEVPQNLSASRPQDRQFILSSKKLLLSDSGFYLCAWSIHPKGPNTIYFGEGSWLTVV.

The rearrangement links TRBV11-2 to TRBJ2-1; TRBD2 aligns across 8 bases. With V trimmed by 3 bases and J by 4 bases, 11 bases remained unmatched. The CDR3 extends over 17 amino acids. The V gene's germline CDR1 is SGHAT and CDR2 FQNNGV. CDR3 protein: CASSLSLRAGVYNEQFF. The CDR3 DNA sequence: TGTGCCAGCAGCTTGTCTCTACGAGCGGGAGTTTACAATGAGCAGTTCTTC.

The V and J genes are TRBV4-2 and TRBJ2-7; weak D call: TRBD2 (6 bases). V was cut by 0 bases and J by 4 bases, with 28 bases left in between. The germline V gene has CDR1 LGHNA and CDR2 YNFKEQ. The CDR3 sequence is 20 residues long. CDR3 sequence reads: CASSQDPPDYVLSTRYEQYF. CDR3 sequence (DNA): TGTGCCAGCAGCCAAGATCCCCCGGACTACGTTCTAAGCACCCGATACGAGCAGTACTTC.

This chain connects TRBV10-1 to TRBJ2-3, with D possibly matching TRBD2 (6 bases). V was shortened by 3 bases and J by 4 bases, with 11 bases between the two germline ends. The CDR3 spans 14 residues. Germline V gene lookup returns CDR1 WNHNN and CDR2 SYGVQD (reference sequence). CDR3 coding DNA: TGCGCCAGCAGTGACTCGGGGAGGCCAGATACGCAGTATTTT. It codes for CASSDSGRPDTQYF.

This clone has ten or more counts. The gene calls are TRBV7-9 and TRBJ2-3, with D possibly TRBD2 on 6 matching bases. The V gene lost 5 bases and the J gene lost 1 base, with 7 bases spanning the gap. The CDR3 has 13 amino acids. CDR1 and CDR2 from the germline V gene are SEHNR and FQNEAQ (reference sequence). The CDR3 DNA follows: TGTGCCAGCAGCCCTAGCGGCACAGATACGCAGTATTTT. It encodes CASSPSGTDTQYF.

The CDR3 DNA sequence: TGTGCCAGCAAATCTTACACCGGGGAGCTGTTTTTT. It is translated as CASKSYTGELFF. The rearrangement joins TRBV19 to TRBJ2-2; D ambiguous. V shed 9 bases and J shed 3 bases, with 8 bases lying between them. CDR1 and CDR2 from the germline V gene are LNHDA and SQIVND (reference sequence). This CDR3 is 12 amino acids long.

V gene TRBV25-1 combines with J gene TRBJ2-2; a weak D match, TRBD2 (5 bases). V was pared by 5 bases and J by 6 bases, with 13 bases between. The CDR3 has 14 amino acids. The germline CDR1 and CDR2 sequences are MGHDK and SYGVNS. CDR3 residues: CASSISGRAGELFF. For the CDR3, the DNA is TGTGCCAGCAGTATCTCGGGAAGGGCCGGGGAGCTGTTTTTT.

The chain carries TRBV5-1 and TRBJ2-3; TRBD2 is a possible D gene (5 bases). Trimming left V 0 bases short and J 1 base short, with 12 bases between. The germline gives CDR1 SGHRS, CDR2 YFSETQ. The CDR3 covers 16 residues. The CDR3 DNA follows: TGCGCCAGCAGCTTGGGACTACTCCGCGGCACAGATACGCAGTATTTT. Protein: CASSLGLLRGTDTQYF.

In its sample, this clone was seen once. The V call is TRBV27, the J call TRBJ2-7; the match to TRBD2 covers 10 bases. The CDR3 length is 16 residues. Germline CDR1 MNHEY, CDR2 SMNVEV (reference sequence). Trimming cost V 5 bases and J 1 base; bases outside gene matches: 8. The DNA of the CDR3 is TGTGCCAGCAGTGACGGGCCTAGCGGGAGTTCCTACGAGCAGTACTTC. As protein: CASSDGPSGSSYEQYF.

This chain connects TRBV11-2 to TRBJ2-5; D call uncertain. The end of the DNA aligns better with TRBJ2-7, so the J call may be wrong. The CDR3 loop spans 14 amino acids. Germline lookup yields CDR1 SGHAT and CDR2 FQNNGV. The CDR3 bases are TGTGCCAGCAGCCCCACCCTATGGGGTTACGAGCAGTACTTC. Its protein product is CASSPTLWGYEQYF.

This clone was recorded many times. V and J are TRBV27 and TRBJ1-1, with 8 bases that match TRBD1. Germline V CDR1 and CDR2: MNHEY, SMNVEV (reference sequence). There are 14 residues in the CDR3. With V trimmed by 3 bases and J by 4 bases, 4 bases remained unmatched. The CDR3 reads CASSFSDRVTEAFF. In DNA, the CDR3 is TGTGCCAGCAGTTTTTCGGACAGGGTCACTGAAGCTTTCTTT.

The chain is built from TRBV7-9 and TRBJ2-6; TRBD2 might be the D (5 bases). Germline CDR1 SEHNR, CDR2 FQNEAQ (reference sequence). The V and J ends lost 5 bases and 0 bases respectively, with 8 bases between them. The CDR3 covers 15 residues. CDR3 nucleotide sequence: TGTGCCAGCAGCGAGCGGACCTCTGGGGCCAACGTCCTGACTTTC. It is translated as CASSERTSGANVLTF.

A word on this clone: Other DNA sequences in this sample translate to the same CDR3. V is TRBV20-1 and J is TRBJ2-3; D is perhaps TRBD2 (5 bases). With 4 bases removed from V and 3 bases from J, the gap between germline ends came to 5 bases. The germline gives CDR1 DFQATT, CDR2 SNEGSKA (reference sequence). The CDR3 loop spans 11 amino acids. The CDR3 coding sequence is TGCAGTGCTAAGCGGACAGATACGCAGTATTTT. Protein product: CSAKRTDTQYF.

This clone turned up a few times. This chain uses TRBV2 with TRBJ2-2, with 8 bases fitting TRBD2. The CDR3 totals 15 residues. J lost 7 bases, V lost 4 bases, and 8 bases had no gene match. Germline V gene sequence: CDR1 SNHLY, CDR2 FYNNEI. CDR3 sequence: CASSGPGGQGGELFF. The CDR3 DNA sequence: TGTGCCAGCAGTGGGCCGGGAGGGCAGGGCGGGGAGCTGTTTTTT.

This clone was seen just once. The chain couples TRBV6-5 to TRBJ2-1; TRBD1 aligns across 9 bases. This CDR3 has 15 amino acids. CDR1 is MNHEY, CDR2 SVGAGI, per germline. Trimming removed 2 bases from V and 9 bases from J; junction bases left unmatched: 8. DNA of the CDR3: TGTGCCAGCAGTTACAACGGACAGGGGTCCGGTGAGCAGTTCTTC. It translates to CASSYNGQGSGEQFF.

This clone was seen only a few times. This chain connects TRBV6-1 to TRBJ2-7; possible D gene TRBD2, 6 bases. Trimming took off 5 bases at V and 3 bases at J, with 14 bases between the two ends. The CDR3 covers 14 residues. Per the germline V gene, CDR1 is MNHNS and CDR2 is SASEGT. The CDR3 is CASSFSSEHYEQYF. The CDR3 region has the DNA TGTGCCAGCAGTTTCTCTAGCGAACACTACGAGCAGTACTTC.